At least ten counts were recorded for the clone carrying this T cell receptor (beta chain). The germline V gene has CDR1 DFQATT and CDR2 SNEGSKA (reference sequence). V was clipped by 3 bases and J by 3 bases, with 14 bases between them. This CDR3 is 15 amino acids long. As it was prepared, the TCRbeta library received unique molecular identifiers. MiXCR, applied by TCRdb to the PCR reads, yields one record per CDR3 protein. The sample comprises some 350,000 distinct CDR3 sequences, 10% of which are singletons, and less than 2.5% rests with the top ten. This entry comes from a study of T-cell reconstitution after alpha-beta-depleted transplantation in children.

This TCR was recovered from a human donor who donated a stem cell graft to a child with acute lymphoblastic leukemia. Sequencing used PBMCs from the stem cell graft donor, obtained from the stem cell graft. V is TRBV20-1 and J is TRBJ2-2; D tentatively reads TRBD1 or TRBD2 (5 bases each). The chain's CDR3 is CSARGEGWDTGELFF. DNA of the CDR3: TGCAGTGCTAGGGGGGAAGGATGGGACACCGGGGAGCTGTTTTTT.